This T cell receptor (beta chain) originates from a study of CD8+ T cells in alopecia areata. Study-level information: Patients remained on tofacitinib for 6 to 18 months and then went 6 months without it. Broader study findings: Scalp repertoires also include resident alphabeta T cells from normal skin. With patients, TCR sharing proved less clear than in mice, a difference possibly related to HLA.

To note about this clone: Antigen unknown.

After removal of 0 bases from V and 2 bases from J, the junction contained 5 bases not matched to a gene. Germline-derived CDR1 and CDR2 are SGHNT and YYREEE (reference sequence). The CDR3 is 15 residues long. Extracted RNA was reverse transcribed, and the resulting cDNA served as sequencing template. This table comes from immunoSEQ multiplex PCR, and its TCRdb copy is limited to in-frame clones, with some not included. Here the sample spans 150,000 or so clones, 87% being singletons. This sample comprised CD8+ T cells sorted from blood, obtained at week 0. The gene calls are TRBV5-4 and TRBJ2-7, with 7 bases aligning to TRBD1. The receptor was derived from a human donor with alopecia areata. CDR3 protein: CASSLGQGTPYEQYF. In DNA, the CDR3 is TGTGCCAGCAGCTTGGGACAGGGAACCCCCTACGAGCAGTACTTC.